One and the same sample provided the 32 T cell receptor beta chains below, sequenced in a study of T-cell memory formation after mild COVID-19. One entry per CDR3 protein, called by TCRdb with MiXCR from the 5' RACE reads. The sample lists about 560,000 distinct CDR3 sequences, over 15% occurring once. Material for sequencing was PBMCs or a T cell subset sorted from them (not recorded which). All receptors derive from an adult woman who had mild COVID-19 (a few samples of this study predate the infection). Cell type and time point are not known.

J is TRBJ1-2 and V is TRBV6-1, with TRBD1 as a possible D gene (5 bases). Trimming took off 7 bases at V and 6 bases at J, with 12 bases between the two ends. CDR3 size: 12 residues. Germline V gene sequence: CDR1 MNHNS, CDR2 SASEGT. The CDR3 here is CASNGRGHGYTF. The DNA of the CDR3 is TGTGCCAGCAACGGACGGGGCCATGGCTACACCTTC.

This clonotype was counted only a few times. V usage is TRBV27 and J usage is TRBJ2-1; D gene uncertain. Germline CDR1 is MNHEY and CDR2 is SMNVEV (reference sequence). CDR3 size: 17 residues. V was trimmed by 8 bases and J by 3 bases, leaving 23 bases between them. CDR3 coding DNA: TGTGCCAGCGGCGGAAATGTTCCAGCGCGATACTACAATGAGCAGTTCTTC. Translating gives CASGGNVPARYYNEQFF.

In this sample, this clonotype turned up a few times. This chain joins TRBV7-6 and TRBJ2-1; TRBD1 matches at 9 bases. Unmatched junction bases numbered 8, after V lost 1 base and J lost 4 bases. The CDR3 has 17 residues. Germline V lookup: CDR1 SGHVS, CDR2 FNYEAQ. CDR3 amino acids: CASSLDPPGTGYNEQFF. The DNA for the CDR3 is TGTGCCAGCAGCTTAGACCCCCCCGGGACAGGGTACAATGAGCAGTTCTTC.

The chain carries TRBV6-5 and TRBJ1-5; no definite D call. Germline CDR1 reads MNHEY; CDR2 reads SVGAGI. This CDR3 is built from 15 residues. V lost 2 bases, J lost 5 bases, and 13 bases lay in between. CDR3 residues: CASSYDGLGHQPQHF. The CDR3 bases are TGTGCCAGCAGTTACGATGGGCTAGGGCATCAGCCCCAGCATTTT.

In this sample, this clonotype turned up a few times. CDR3 residues: CASSHLPGQGNEKLFF. The CDR3 nucleotides read TGTGCCAGCAGCCATCTCCCGGGACAGGGGAATGAAAAACTGTTTTTT. The chain combines TRBV3-1 with TRBJ1-4, with 10 nucleotides matching TRBD1. Germline CDR1 is LGHDT and CDR2 is YNNKEL (reference sequence). The CDR3 extends over 16 amino acids. V lost 3 bases to trimming and J lost 5 bases; unmatched junction nucleotides: 6. Variable domain in full (rest from reference TRBV3-1 and TRBJ1-4): DTAVSQTPKYLVTQMGNDKSIKCEQNLGHDTMYWYKQDSKKFLKIMFSYNNKELIINETVPNRFSPKSPDKAHLNLHINSLELGDSAVYFCASSHLPGQGNEKLFFGSGTQLSVL.

This sequence joins TRBV12-3 or TRBV12-4 and TRBJ1-1; D may be TRBD1 (5 bases). Between the trimmed V and J ends, which lost 10 bases and 0 bases, there was a span of 9 bases. This CDR3 has 12 residues. The CDR3 DNA follows: TGTGCCATCGGGGCCCTGAACACTGAAGCTTTCTTT. This encodes CAIGALNTEAFF.

This clonotype was counted ten times or more. The J gene is TRBJ1-1, the V gene TRBV28, with D possibly matching TRBD1 (5 bases). Germline CDR1 reads MDHEN; CDR2 reads SYDVKM. This CDR3 has 15 residues. Trimming shortened V by 4 bases and J by 1 base, and 13 bases separated the two germline ends. The CDR3 region is CASSSRLGTNTEAFF. CDR3 nucleotide sequence: TGTGCCAGCAGTTCTCGTCTAGGGACGAACACTGAAGCTTTCTTT.

This clonotype was detected a few times. The V call is TRBV6-6, the J call TRBJ2-7, with 8 bases lining up with TRBD2. The J segment lost 7 bases and the V segment lost 7 bases, leaving 12 bases of the junction unmatched. Germline V CDR1 and CDR2: MNHNY, SVGAGI (reference sequence). This CDR3 contains 14 residues. The CDR3 sequence: CASNKDGGGREQYF. DNA for the CDR3: TGTGCCAGCAACAAAGACGGGGGGGGACGGGAGCAGTACTTC.

In its sample, this clonotype was seen a few times. This chain connects TRBV11-2 to TRBJ2-5, with 8 bases lining up with TRBD1. Trimming took 1 base from V and 4 from J; bases not matched to a gene: 8. The CDR3 loop spans 16 amino acids. Germline loops: CDR1 SGHAT, CDR2 FQNNGV. The CDR3 region is CASSLGDRGAGETQYF. The CDR3 bases are TGTGCCAGCAGCTTAGGAGACAGGGGCGCCGGAGAGACCCAGTACTTC.

This clonotype was detected only a few times. V and J are TRBV19 and TRBJ2-1; D unresolved. Germline CDR1 reads LNHDA; CDR2 reads SQIVND (reference sequence). Deletions cut 3 bases from V and 10 bases from J, with 16 bases between. CDR3 length: 14 residues. CDR3 nucleotides: TGTGCCAGTAGTATGGCTATTCCAGCTCTCGAGCAGTTCTTC. It encodes CASSMAIPALEQFF.

This clonotype was seen only a few times. The gene calls are TRBV6-1 and TRBJ2-3; D call uncertain. CDR3 length equals 12 residues. CDR1 and CDR2 from the germline V gene are MNHNS and SASEGT. Trimming pared 0 bases from V and 5 bases from J, leaving 3 bases between. In nucleotides, the CDR3 is TGTGCCAGCAGTGAAGCGAAAGATACGCAGTATTTT. Its translation: CASSEAKDTQYF.

The chain recombines TRBV6-2 or TRBV6-3 with TRBJ2-1; D tentatively reads TRBD1 or TRBD2 (5 bases each). The V end lost 5 bases, the J end lost 9 bases, and 17 bases lay between the germline ends. The germline CDR1 and CDR2 sequences are MNHEY and SVGEGT. This CDR3 is 14 amino acids long. The CDR3 sequence is CASSPRGQIGEQFF. The CDR3 DNA reads as TGTGCCAGCAGTCCGAGGGGCCAAATAGGTGAGCAGTTCTTC.

This clonotype was counted a few times. J is TRBJ2-2 and V is TRBV24-1; D is perhaps TRBD1 (8 bases). The CDR3 contains 16 residues. Germline V gene data show CDR1 as KGHDR and CDR2 as SFDVKD. The germline V and J ends were trimmed by 4 bases and 4 bases, with 15 bases remaining between them. The CDR3: CATSEANRGGTGELFF. CDR3 sequence (DNA): TGTGCCACCAGTGAAGCGAACAGGGGGGGCACCGGGGAGCTGTTTTTT.

For the CDR3, the DNA is TGTGCCAGCAGTTTATGGCCCCCCCGGGAGGGAGGGAGCACAGATACGCAGTATTTT. This translates into CASSLWPPREGGSTDTQYF. The rearrangement uses TRBV27 and TRBJ2-3; TRBD2 agrees at 8 bases. The V segment lost 1 base and the J segment 0 bases; nucleotides outside the gene matches: 12. CDR1 is MNHEY and CDR2 is SMNVEV in the germline V gene (reference sequence). The CDR3 is made up of 19 amino acids.

The chain recombines TRBV5-6 with TRBJ2-1, with D possibly matching TRBD1 (6 bases). With 0 bases removed from V and 7 bases from J, the gap between germline ends came to 8 bases. CDR3 size: 13 residues. CDR1 and CDR2 (germline): SGHDT, YYEEEE. CDR3: CASSLVQGNEQFF. The DNA for the CDR3 is TGTGCCAGCAGCTTGGTACAGGGAAATGAGCAGTTCTTC.

This clonotype has ten or more counts. This chain uses TRBV2 with TRBJ2-3, with 8 bases that match TRBD2. V shed 8 bases and J 3 bases; nucleotides not matched to a gene: 10. This CDR3 spans 15 amino acids. Germline V gene lookup returns CDR1 SNHLY and CDR2 FYNNEI. The CDR3 DNA follows: TGTGCCAGCGAGGGTACTAGCGGAGTGACAGATACGCAGTATTTT. This sequence encodes CASEGTSGVTDTQYF.

The chain employs TRBV9 and TRBJ2-2; a possible D gene is TRBD1 (5 bases). V lost 3 bases, J lost 2 bases, and 14 bases lay in between. The germline gives CDR1 SGDLS, CDR2 YYNGEE. The CDR3 contains 16 residues. CDR3 in amino acids: CASSANLDRNTGELFF. The CDR3 nucleotides are TGTGCCAGCAGCGCTAACCTTGACAGAAACACCGGGGAGCTGTTTTTT.

The chain employs TRBV20-1 and TRBJ2-1, with 7 positions matching TRBD2. The CDR3 has 14 residues. After removal of 4 bases from V and 1 base from J, the junction contained 4 bases not matched to a gene. Germline V CDR1 and CDR2: DFQATT, SNEGSKA (reference sequence). CDR3 region: CSAMGGESYNEQFF. In nucleotides, the CDR3 is TGCAGTGCTATGGGGGGGGAATCCTACAATGAGCAGTTCTTC.

The rearrangement links TRBV4-1 to TRBJ2-3; 10 bases line up with TRBD2. The CDR3 is 21 residues long. The V gene's germline CDR1 is MGHRA and CDR2 YSYEKL. J was trimmed by 6 bases and V by 1 base; bases with no gene match: 22. CDR3: CASSQVHLPPQRGGLWDTQYF. In DNA, the CDR3 is TGCGCCAGCAGCCAAGTACATCTGCCGCCACAGCGGGGGGGCCTATGGGATACGCAGTATTTT.

The rearrangement links TRBV5-1 to TRBJ1-5; D is possibly TRBD1 (6 bases). Germline V CDR1 and CDR2: SGHRS, YFSETQ. The CDR3 length is 14 residues. V gave up 6 bases and J gave up 4 bases, with 14 bases separating them. As DNA, the CDR3 is TGCGCCAGCAATAGATACAGGGAAAATCAGCCCCAGCATTTT. This codes for CASNRYRENQPQHF. Full variable domain (missing parts from reference TRBV5-1 and TRBJ1-5): KAGVTQTPRYLIKTRGQQVTLSCSPISGHRSVSWYQQTPGQGLQFLFEYFSETQRNKGNFPGRFSGRQFSNSRSEMNVSTLELGDSALYLCASNRYRENQPQHFGDGTRLSIL.

This clonotype was detected only a few times. This sequence joins TRBV7-8 and TRBJ2-1, with TRBD2 matching 8 bases. V dropped 5 bases and J dropped 2; count of bases not matched to a gene: 8. Germline CDR1 is SGHVS and CDR2 is FQNEAQ. The CDR3 extends over 16 amino acids. The CDR3 bases are TGTGCCAGCAGCCCAAACTCGCGGGAGGCCTACAATGAGCAGTTCTTC. Translated, it gives CASSPNSREAYNEQFF.

This clonotype came up a few times. The V and J genes are TRBV27 and TRBJ2-3; perhaps TRBD2 as D (7 bases). The length of the CDR3 is 16 residues. Germline V gives CDR1 MNHEY, CDR2 SMNVEV (reference sequence). Trimming pared 0 bases from V and 5 bases from J, leaving 15 bases between. The CDR3 sequence: CASSLSPRGGGDTQYF. Written as DNA, the CDR3 is TGTGCCAGCAGTTTATCCCCGAGGGGGGGCGGAGATACGCAGTATTTT.

This clonotype has a count of ten or more. The V and J genes are TRBV7-9 and TRBJ2-5; D gene uncertain. Germline CDR1 SEHNR, CDR2 FQNEAQ (reference sequence). The CDR3 has 14 residues. The ends were cut back, 0 bases at V and 2 bases at J, with 7 bases in the middle. CDR3 residues: CASSLASGQETQYF. The CDR3 DNA sequence: TGTGCCAGCAGCTTAGCCTCCGGACAAGAGACCCAGTACTTC.

This clonotype has only a few counts. The V and J genes are TRBV4-1 and TRBJ2-1, with 13 bases matching TRBD2. V trimming: 1 base; J trimming: 9 bases; junction bases outside the gene matches: 3. CDR3 length equals 15 residues. Per germline, CDR1 MGHRA and CDR2 YSYEKL. The CDR3 DNA sequence: TGCGCCAGCAGCCAAGGTGGACTAGCGGGGGTTGAGCAGTTCTTC. This sequence encodes CASSQGGLAGVEQFF.

This clonotype has more than one count but fewer than ten. The chain uses TRBV12-3 or TRBV12-4 and TRBJ2-7; perhaps D is TRBD1 or TRBD2 (5 bases each). V was shortened by 5 bases and J by 7 bases, with 21 bases between the two germline ends. The CDR3 runs 15 residues. The CDR3 nucleotides read TGTGCCAGCAGTCTTCGCTCCGGGGCCCCGTTTGAGCAGTACTTC. Translation: CASSLRSGAPFEQYF.

This clonotype showed up just a few times. The CDR3 region is CSAIPYRVNYGYTF. The CDR3 nucleotides are TGCAGTGCTATCCCGTACAGGGTTAACTATGGCTACACCTTC. The rearrangement links TRBV20-1 to TRBJ1-2, with a possible D match to TRBD1 (6 bases). The germline V gene has CDR1 DFQATT and CDR2 SNEGSKA (reference sequence). CDR3 length: 14 amino acids. The V gene lost 4 bases and the J gene lost 1 base, with 13 bases spanning the gap.

On this clonotype: At one end the junction does not follow the germline gene, possibly because of a read error. This rearrangement joins TRBV7-9 to TRBJ1-4, with no clear D. The CDR3 is 12 residues long. Per the germline V gene, CDR1 is SEHNR and CDR2 is FQNEAQ (reference sequence). Here the CDR3 DNA reads TGTGCCAGCAGCTTAGGAAAGACCGTATCAAAGTTT. Protein sequence: CASSLGKTVSKF. The entire variable domain, with the rest obtained from reference TRBV7-9 and TRBJ1-4, is as follows: DTGVSQNPRHKITKRGQNVTFRCDPISEHNRLYWYRQTLGQGPEFLTYFQNEAQLEKSRLLSDRFSAERPKGSFSTLEIQRTEQGDSAMYLCASSLGKTVSKFGSGTQLSVL.

This clonotype was recorded a few times. This CDR3 is CAAGRNEQFF. As DNA, the CDR3 is TGTGCCGCCGGGAGGAATGAGCAGTTCTTC. J is TRBJ2-1 and V is TRBV7-9, with 7 bases matching TRBD2. CDR1 is SEHNR and CDR2 is FQNEAQ in the germline V gene (reference sequence). The ends lost 11 bases at V and 7 bases at J; junction bases unmatched: 2. This CDR3 contains 10 residues.

This clonotype was observed a few times. The chain combines TRBV12-3 or TRBV12-4 with TRBJ2-1, with TRBD1 identical over 10 bases. V shed 7 bases and J 8 bases; nucleotides not matched to a gene: 8. CDR3 length equals 14 residues. The chain's CDR3 is CASTKTGGRDEQFF. The CDR3 nucleotides are TGTGCCAGCACCAAGACAGGGGGCAGGGATGAGCAGTTCTTC.

This clonotype was found a few times. The chain has TRBV4-2 and TRBJ1-5; the D gene is possibly TRBD1 (5 bases). CDR1 is LGHNA and CDR2 is YNFKEQ in the germline V gene. Trimming took 0 bases from V and 5 from J, leaving 11 bases between them. CDR3 length: 15 residues. CDR3: CASSQDIGRDQPQHF. CDR3 sequence (DNA): TGTGCCAGCAGCCAAGATATAGGCAGGGATCAGCCCCAGCATTTT.

This clonotype turned up a few times. This rearrangement joins TRBV5-1 to TRBJ2-3; D remains unclear. Trimming pared 3 bases from V and 4 bases from J, leaving 12 bases between. The V gene's germline CDR1 is SGHRS and CDR2 YFSETQ. CDR3 size: 14 residues. The CDR3 bases are TGCGCCAGCAGCTCGGACCCCGGCCCAGATACGCAGTATTTT. Translating gives CASSSDPGPDTQYF.

There are a few counts of this clonotype. CDR3 nucleotides: TGTGCCACCAGCCGTGCAGACGACTATGGCTACACCTTC. It codes for CATSRADDYGYTF. This chain connects TRBV15 to TRBJ1-2; no definite D call. The germline V and J ends were trimmed by 5 bases and 3 bases, with 10 bases remaining between them. This CDR3 comprises 13 residues. CDR1 and CDR2 (germline): LNHNV, YYDKDF (reference sequence).